Below, one TCR beta chain is given with its context. Antigen: not known. Measured with immunoSEQ multiplex PCR; TCRdb has only the in-frame clones, and not every one. The data show fewer than 90,000 clones, roughly 91% seen once. The data were taken from a study of PD-1 blockade in classical Hodgkin lymphoma. Points from the study as a whole: While CD8+ TCR diversity did not rise significantly by C4D1, CD4+ TCR diversity did.

All patients experienced relapse after autologous stem cell transplantation, and brentuximab vedotin exposure was variable. The CDR3 is 13 amino acids. Trimming left V 5 bases short and J 0 bases short, with 5 bases between. Germline V gives CDR1 SQVTM, CDR2 ANQGSEA. The genes are TRBV29-1 and TRBJ1-6; D call uncertain. The receptor comes from a human donor with classical Hodgkin lymphoma. The sequenced sample was peripheral blood mononuclear cells (PBMCs), obtained at baseline. CDR3 sequence (DNA): TGCAGCGTTAAGATCTCCTATAATTCACCCCTCCACTTT. It encodes CSVKISYNSPLHF.